The rows below give T cell receptor beta chains drawn from one sample of a study of identical twins. TCRdb independently ran MiXCR on the 5' RACE reads; one entry per CDR3 protein. Found here are just under 650,000 distinct CDR3 sequences, just over 7% of them singletons; the top ten hold 1.6%. The same data also went into a second study, on yellow fever vaccine responses in identical twins.

Sequencing used PBMCs. These receptor sequences come from a woman in her late teens or twenties in good health. CDR3s include the opening cysteine and the closing phenylalanine or tryptophan. Fields, in order: clone size, D gene, V gene, J gene, CDR3 protein, CDR3 DNA. The D gene is left open where the match is weak. For some rows the clone size is stated as once, few or many, or as a class when expanded; others skip it.

size: few; D: TRBD1; V: TRBV12-3/TRBV12-4; J: TRBJ1-1; CDR3: CASRPPDRVNTEAFF; DNA: TGTGCCAGCAGGCCCCCGGACAGGGTGAACACTGAAGCTTTCTTT
size: many; D: -; V: TRBV2; J: TRBJ1-6; CDR3: CASGDLGAYNSPLHF; DNA: TGTGCCAGCGGTGACCTCGGGGCCTATAATTCACCCCTCCACTTT
size: -; D: TRBD2; V: TRBV15; J: TRBJ2-1; CDR3: CATSRTLAGGSNEQFF; DNA: TGTGCCACCAGCAGGACATTAGCGGGGGGTAGTAATGAGCAGTTCTTC
size: -; D: TRBD2; V: TRBV4-1; J: TRBJ2-3; CDR3: CASSQAASGGPDTQYF; DNA: TGCGCCAGCAGCCAAGCCGCTAGCGGGGGCCCGGATACGCAGTATTTT
size: many; D: -; V: TRBV5-1; J: TRBJ1-2; CDR3: CASSMDSGRVSYTF; DNA: TGCGCCAGCAGCATGGACAGTGGGAGGGTGAGCTACACCTTC
size: few; D: -; V: TRBV7-9; J: TRBJ1-2; CDR3: CASSPDHRWGTYGYTF; DNA: TGTGCCAGCAGCCCGGACCACAGGTGGGGGACCTATGGCTACACCTTC
size: many; D: TRBD1; V: TRBV29-1; J: TRBJ1-2; CDR3: CSVDPGQGASGYTF; DNA: TGCAGCGTTGACCCTGGACAGGGGGCCTCTGGCTACACCTTC
size: -; D: TRBD2; V: TRBV20-1; J: TRBJ2-1; CDR3: CSAPDTSGRAINEQFF; DNA: TGCAGTGCTCCAGACACTAGCGGGAGGGCCATAAATGAGCAGTTCTTC
size: many; D: -; V: TRBV20-1; J: TRBJ1-5; CDR3: CSAGGSSGSNQPQHF; DNA: TGCAGTGCTGGGGGCAGTTCCGGGAGCAATCAGCCCCAGCATTTT
size: many; D: TRBD1; V: TRBV28; J: TRBJ2-6; CDR3: CASRPTGKAGANVLTF; DNA: TGTGCCAGCAGACCGACAGGGAAGGCTGGGGCCAACGTCCTGACTTTC
size: few; D: TRBD2; V: TRBV20-1; J: TRBJ2-3; CDR3: CSAAGTSGSADTQYF; DNA: TGCAGTGCTGCCGGGACTAGCGGGAGCGCAGATACGCAGTATTTT
size: few; D: -; V: TRBV24-1; J: TRBJ2-1; CDR3: CATSDPQSPKNNEQFF; DNA: TGTGCCACCAGTGATCCGCAGTCGCCTAAGAACAATGAGCAGTTCTTC
size: -; D: TRBD1; V: TRBV7-9; J: TRBJ1-3; CDR3: CASSLVTGTGNTIYF; DNA: TGTGCCAGCAGCTTAGTGACAGGGACTGGAAACACCATATATTTT
size: -; D: TRBD2; V: TRBV28; J: TRBJ2-5; CDR3: CASSLGTSASQETQYF; DNA: TGTGCCAGCAGTTTAGGGACTAGCGCAAGCCAAGAGACCCAGTACTTC